A single sample gave rise to the 8 T cell receptor beta chains below, sequenced in a study of response to subunit inactivated influenza vaccine. Using its own MiXCR run on the RT-PCR reads, TCRdb lists one record per CDR3 protein. The profile shows over 800,000 distinct CDR3 sequences, 20% to 25% of them singletons. Material: PBMCs from blood, obtained 4 to 6 days after vaccination. The receptors were gathered from a man aged 50 to 60 who received an inactivated influenza vaccine.

The chain employs TRBV7-2 and TRBJ2-1; 14 bases are a match to TRBD2. The CDR3 runs 16 residues. Germline V gene sequence: CDR1 SGHTA, CDR2 FQGNSA. Unmatched junction bases numbered 4, after V lost 1 base and J lost 8 bases. CDR3 in amino acids: CASSLGLAGGLHEQFF. The CDR3 bases are TGTGCCAGCAGCTTAGGACTAGCGGGGGGGCTGCATGAGCAGTTCTTC.

This clonotype has only a few counts. The CDR3 DNA follows: TGCGCCAGCAGCCAACCAGGGACTTACAATGAGCAGTTCTTC. This sequence encodes CASSQPGTYNEQFF. The chain links TRBV4-3 to TRBJ2-1; D is perhaps TRBD2 (6 bases). Between the trimmed V and J ends, which lost 2 bases and 4 bases, there was a span of 9 bases. Per germline, CDR1 LGHNA and CDR2 YSLEER. The CDR3 is made up of 14 amino acids.

V usage is TRBV7-9 and J usage is TRBJ1-5; tentative D call: TRBD1 (6 bases). Looked up from germline, CDR1 is SEHNR and CDR2 is FQNEAQ (reference sequence). V was clipped by 4 bases and J by 5 bases, with 9 bases between them. The CDR3 covers 13 residues. The CDR3 nucleotides are TGTGCCAGCAGCTCCGAGGGGGATCAGCCCCAGCATTTT. This codes for CASSSEGDQPQHF.

There are a few counts of this clonotype. The chain joins TRBV5-1 to TRBJ2-3; D is possibly TRBD2 (6 bases). Germline assignment: CDR1 SGHRS and CDR2 YFSETQ. Trimming cost V 1 base and J 0 bases, with 15 bases left between them. The CDR3 runs 17 residues. The CDR3 loop is CASSLSAGYISTDTQYF. The CDR3 DNA reads TGCGCCAGCAGCTTGTCGGCGGGATACATAAGCACAGATACGCAGTATTTT.

This clonotype occurred many times. The chain employs TRBV14 and TRBJ2-1; 11 bases line up with TRBD2. In germline, CDR1 is SGHDN, CDR2 FVKESK. The ends lost 1 base at V and 7 bases at J; junction bases unmatched: 6. The CDR3 runs 16 residues. The CDR3 reads CASSQALAGGPNEQFF. The CDR3 DNA follows: TGTGCCAGCAGCCAAGCTTTAGCGGGAGGGCCGAATGAGCAGTTCTTC.

The chain carries TRBV5-5 and TRBJ2-1; TRBD2 aligns across 10 bases. The germline V gene encodes CDR1 SGHKS and CDR2 YYEKEE (reference sequence). The CDR3 has 15 residues. The V and J ends lost 6 bases and 7 bases, in that order; junction bases with no gene match: 10. The CDR3 nucleotides are TGTGCCAGCACCCCCGGTAGCGGGGGGTTTAATGAGCAGTTCTTC. Translated: CASTPGSGGFNEQFF. The variable domain in full, with the rest retrieved from reference TRBV5-5 and TRBJ2-1, is DAGVTQSPTHLIKTRGQQVTLRCSPISGHKSVSWYQQVLGQGPQFIFQYYEKEERGRGNFPDRFSARQFPNYSSELNVNALLLGDSALYLCASTPGSGGFNEQFFGPGTRLTVL.

In nucleotides, the CDR3 is TGCAGCGTTGTTATTGGGATCGAGACCCAGTACTTC. Translated, it gives CSVVIGIETQYF. The rearrangement uses TRBV29-1 and TRBJ2-5, with D uncertain. Germline loops: CDR1 SQVTM, CDR2 ANQGSEA. V dropped 4 bases and J dropped 5 bases, with 11 bases sitting between them. The CDR3 is made up of 12 amino acids.

The sample holds a few counts of this clonotype. The chain joins TRBV10-3 to TRBJ2-2, with 9 bases fitting TRBD2. Trimming cost V 8 bases and J 4 bases; bases outside gene matches: 8. Germline lookup yields CDR1 ENHRY and CDR2 SYGVKD. This CDR3 is built from 15 residues. This CDR3 reads CAIGDSGGGTGELFF. The CDR3 DNA reads TGTGCCATCGGAGATAGCGGGGGCGGCACCGGGGAGCTGTTTTTT.